The 8 T cell receptor beta chains below all came from one sample that was sequenced in a study of blood T cell repertoires in COVID-19. Assay used: immunoSEQ multiplex PCR; TCRdb lists only in-frame clones, some missing. The sample includes approximately 300,000 clones, more than 80% seen only once; the top ten take 6.4%. The sequenced material came from peripheral blood. All receptors derive from a man aged 18 to 29 who had recovered from COVID-19.

V and J are TRBV6-5 and TRBJ2-2; D is ambiguous. The CDR3 consists of 13 residues. V lost 2 bases and J 6 bases, leaving 7 bases between the germline ends. Germline lookup yields CDR1 MNHEY and CDR2 SVGAGI. The CDR3 is CASSYIRPGELFF. The CDR3 DNA reads TGTGCCAGCAGTTACATCAGGCCCGGGGAGCTGTTTTTT.

This chain links TRBV29-1 with TRBJ1-1; a possible D gene is TRBD1 (5 bases). In germline, CDR1 is SQVTM, CDR2 ANQGSEA. Deletions cut 4 bases from V and 5 bases from J, with 8 bases between. This CDR3 has 11 residues. CDR3 bases: TGCAGCGTTGGGAAGGGGACTGAAGCTTTCTTT. Amino acid sequence: CSVGKGTEAFF. Complete variable domain (other parts from reference TRBV29-1 and TRBJ1-1): SAVISQKPSRDICQRGTSLTIQCQVDSQVTMMFWYRQQPGQSLTLIATANQGSEATYESGFVIDKFPISRPNLTFSTLTVSNMSPEDSSIYLCSVGKGTEAFFGQGTRLTVV.

The chain links TRBV30 to TRBJ1-2; a weak D match, TRBD1 (5 bases). CDR1 GTSNPN and CDR2 SVGIG come from the germline V gene (reference sequence). The CDR3 is 12 amino acids. The germline V and J ends were trimmed by 2 bases and 4 bases, with 8 bases remaining between them. DNA for the CDR3: TGTGCCTGGAGTCGGGGGGTCTATGGCTACACCTTC. Its protein is CAWSRGVYGYTF.

The V and J genes are TRBV19 and TRBJ1-2; tentatively, D is TRBD1 (6 bases). The V end lost 4 bases, the J end lost 10 bases, and 19 bases lay between the germline ends. Germline CDR1 and CDR2: LNHDA and SQIVND (reference sequence). The CDR3 totals 14 residues. The CDR3 loop reads CASSRWTALTDYTF. DNA of the CDR3: TGTGCCAGTAGTAGATGGACAGCCTTGACTGACTACACCTTC. Together with reference TRBV19 and TRBJ1-2, the CDR3 gives the full variable domain: DGGITQSPKYLFRKEGQNVTLSCEQNLNHDAMYWYRQDPGQGLRLIYYSQIVNDFQKGDIAEGYSVSREKKESFPLTVTSAQKNPTAFYLCASSRWTALTDYTFGSGTRLTVV.

This rearrangement joins TRBV4-3 to TRBJ1-2; tentative D call: TRBD1 (5 bases). The V end lost 4 bases, the J end lost 8 bases, and 17 bases lay between the germline ends. Germline lookup yields CDR1 LGHNA and CDR2 YSLEER. The CDR3 contains 14 residues. CDR3 in DNA: TGCGCCAGCAGCCCCGGGGAGGGGAGATGGGGCTACACCTTC. This encodes CASSPGEGRWGYTF.

The genes are TRBV19 and TRBJ1-1; D is uncertain. The CDR3 runs 13 residues. V gave up 4 bases and J gave up 5 bases, with 11 bases separating them. The germline gives CDR1 LNHDA, CDR2 SQIVND (reference sequence). DNA of the CDR3: TGTGCCAGTAGTACCTCAAGACAAACTGAAGCTTTCTTT. As protein: CASSTSRQTEAFF.

V gene TRBV5-5 combines with J gene TRBJ1-5; 9 bases are shared with TRBD1. This CDR3 contains 14 residues. V trimming: 4 bases; J trimming: 5 bases; junction bases outside the gene matches: 4. CDR1 SGHKS and CDR2 YYEKEE come from the germline V gene (reference sequence). The CDR3 sequence is CASSAGQGHQPQHF. CDR3 coding DNA: TGTGCCAGCAGCGCCGGACAGGGGCATCAGCCCCAGCATTTT.

The chain has TRBV10-3 and TRBJ1-5, with 9 bases aligning to TRBD1. The CDR3 sequence is 16 residues long. V gave up 0 bases and J gave up 5 bases; unmatched junction bases: 5. Germline loops: CDR1 ENHRY, CDR2 SYGVKD. DNA for the CDR3: TGTGCCATCAGTGAGTCGCGGACAGGGGAAGATCAGCCCCAGCATTTT. Protein sequence: CAISESRTGEDQPQHF.